This T cell receptor beta chain was captured by sequencing in a study of blood T cell repertoires in COVID-19. CDR1 is DFQATT and CDR2 is SNEGSKA in the germline V gene (reference sequence). Trimming stripped 3 bases from V and 5 bases from J, with 13 bases between. The CDR3 covers 13 residues. Only in-frame clones appear in the TCRdb table, and some are missing; sequencing was by immunoSEQ multiplex PCR. This repertoire shows roughly 230,000 clones, roughly 85% found once; its top ten account for about 1%. The sequenced sample was peripheral blood. The TCR originated in a man aged 35 to 55 with acute or convalescent COVID-19. J is TRBJ1-2 and V is TRBV20-1; no clear D gene. CDR3 region: CSASLEGLYGYTF. For the CDR3, the DNA is TGCAGTGCTAGTTTGGAGGGATTATATGGCTACACCTTC.